This T cell receptor beta chain was obtained from a study of cytomegalovirus exposure and HLA in healthy donors. Study results and caveats: Rarity characterized most TCR sequences, yet some public TCRs appeared in many donors. Excluded were some V segments that proved indistinguishable, including TRBV6-2 and TRBV6-3.

In the PCR, 60 Vbeta and 13 Jbeta primers were used. Sequenced by immunoSEQ multiplex PCR; TCRdb stores in-frame clones only, minus some. The sample includes 140,000 to 150,000 clones, approximately 80% of them seen just once. In regard to this clone: Its cognate antigen is unknown. A read error may account for a junction end that differs from germline.

Germline V gives CDR1 SGHRS, CDR2 YFSETQ. This CDR3 has 14 residues. J is TRBJ2-5 and V is TRBV5-1; the D gene could be TRBD1 or TRBD2 (5 bases each). Sequencing input: PBMCs. The receptor's source is a woman younger than 35 in good health and CMV-seropositive. DNA for the CDR3: TGCGCCAGCAGATTGGGACGAGGCCAAGAGACCCAGTACTTC. Amino acids: CASRLGRGQETQYF.